The next 17 T cell receptor beta chains were all read from a single sample in a study of blood T cells in healthy people across ages. A second roughly 6 to 12 cycle PCR used barcoded and J-beta primers. TCRdb re-called the 5' RACE reads through MiXCR, storing one row per CDR3 protein. Of a few hundred thousand distinct CDR3 sequences listed, over 45% are singletons. The sequenced sample consisted of blood. Receptors were obtained from a man aged 55-75 years in good health.

The rearrangement joins TRBV5-1 to TRBJ1-1; D unresolved. Germline-derived CDR1 and CDR2 are SGHRS and YFSETQ. The CDR3 has 14 amino acids. Trimming took 0 bases from V and 2 from J, leaving 8 bases between them. The CDR3 loop reads CASSLEVGNTEAFF. The CDR3 coding sequence is TGCGCCAGCAGCTTGGAGGTGGGAAACACTGAAGCTTTCTTT. The variable domain in full, with the rest retrieved from reference TRBV5-1 and TRBJ1-1, is KAGVTQTPRYLIKTRGQQVTLSCSPISGHRSVSWYQQTPGQGLQFLFEYFSETQRNKGNFPGRFSGRQFSNSRSEMNVSTLELGDSALYLCASSLEVGNTEAFFGQGTRLTVV.

The chain combines TRBV6-4 with TRBJ2-3, with D perhaps TRBD2 (5 bases). V was shortened by 3 bases and J by 9 bases, with 13 bases between the two germline ends. Germline V gives CDR1 MRHNA, CDR2 SNTAGT. This CDR3 is built from 13 residues. The CDR3 spells CASSEDSSRTQYF. The CDR3, as DNA: TGTGCCAGCAGTGAGGACTCCTCTCGGACGCAGTATTTT.

The chain links TRBV12-5 to TRBJ2-5; D might be TRBD1 or TRBD2, each matching 6 bases. This CDR3 comprises 16 residues. CDR1 is LGHNT, CDR2 FRNRAP, per germline. Trimming stripped 1 base from V and 0 bases from J, with 12 bases between. CDR3 sequence (DNA): TGTGCTAGTGGTTTGGGGAGGGGGGCGTACCAAGAGACCCAGTACTTC. This sequence encodes CASGLGRGAYQETQYF.

V and J are TRBV5-1 and TRBJ1-2; D not certain. Germline CDR1 and CDR2: SGHRS and YFSETQ. V gave up 2 bases and J gave up 8 bases, with 19 bases separating them. The CDR3 loop spans 15 amino acids. CDR3 bases: TGCGCCAGCAGCTTTGCCGATAGTGGTGCTGCGGGCTACACCTTC. As protein: CASSFADSGAAGYTF. Full variable domain (outside the CDR3, taken from reference TRBV5-1 and TRBJ1-2): KAGVTQTPRYLIKTRGQQVTLSCSPISGHRSVSWYQQTPGQGLQFLFEYFSETQRNKGNFPGRFSGRQFSNSRSEMNVSTLELGDSALYLCASSFADSGAAGYTFGSGTRLTVV.

This rearrangement joins TRBV29-1 to TRBJ1-5, with unresolved D. This CDR3 spans 13 amino acids. The ends were cut back, 3 bases at V and 3 bases at J, with 9 bases in the middle. CDR1 is SQVTM and CDR2 is ANQGSEA in the germline V gene. Here the CDR3 DNA reads TGCAGCGTTGATAACGGGCCCAATCAGCCCCAGCATTTT. Translating it yields CSVDNGPNQPQHF.

V is TRBV20-1 and J is TRBJ2-4, with D tentatively TRBD2 (5 bases). The CDR3 has 18 amino acids. V was clipped by 6 bases and J by 1 base, with 25 bases between them. CDR1 is DFQATT, CDR2 SNEGSKA, per germline (reference sequence). CDR3 in amino acids: CSARSGVFGKRAKNIQYF. CDR3 sequence (DNA): TGCAGTGCCAGGAGCGGTGTTTTTGGGAAACGCGCCAAAAACATTCAGTACTTC.

Details on this clonotype: A single base separates this from a much larger clone, so it may be a read error. CDR3 amino acids: CSAHLVSGINEQFF. In nucleotides, the CDR3 is TGCAGTGCCCACTTAGTCAGCGGAATCAATGAGCAGTTCTTC. The chain uses TRBV20-1 and TRBJ2-1, with D possibly TRBD2 on 5 matching bases. With 6 bases removed from V and 6 bases from J, the gap between germline ends came to 18 bases. CDR1 and CDR2 from the germline V gene are DFQATT and SNEGSKA (reference sequence). The CDR3 extends over 14 amino acids.

In this sample, this clonotype turned up a few times. This chain uses TRBV7-3 with TRBJ2-5; possibly TRBD2 for D (6 bases). From germline, CDR1 is SGHTA and CDR2 FQGTGA. CDR3 size: 13 residues. V lost 4 bases and J 7 bases, leaving 13 bases between the germline ends. The CDR3 nucleotides are TGTGCCAGCAGCTCAACCCCGGAGGGGACCCAGTACTTC. This encodes CASSSTPEGTQYF.

The count of this clonotype is one. The conserved phenylalanine or tryptophan is not found at the CDR3 terminus, so this likely reflects a read error. The DNA is omitted, as the CDR3 cannot be located on it reliably, and the CDR3 follows TCRdb's listing. V usage is TRBV10-3 and J usage is TRBJ2-1; TRBD1, the table's D call, lacks a check against the DNA. Per germline, CDR1 ENHRY and CDR2 SYGVKD. The CDR3 extends over 16 residues, inclusive of both ends. CDR3 in amino acids: CAISDPPRTGGMSSSS.

This clonotype showed up many times. The chain couples TRBV24-1 to TRBJ2-5, with 8 bases matching TRBD1. V was clipped by 3 bases and J by 2 bases; unmatched bases: 4. The CDR3 has 15 residues. Germline CDR1 and CDR2: KGHDR and SFDVKD. In nucleotides, the CDR3 is TGTGCCACCAGTGATCCCGGACAGGGTCAAGAGACCCAGTACTTC. Its protein product is CATSDPGQGQETQYF.

This clonotype was seen only once. The rearrangement links TRBV25-1 to TRBJ1-2, with a tentative D call TRBD1 (6 bases). The V gene's germline CDR1 is MGHDK and CDR2 SYGVNS. Trimming left V 4 bases short and J 3 bases short, with 18 bases between. This CDR3 spans 16 amino acids. The CDR3, as DNA: TGTGCCAGCAGTGGCCAAGAAAAGGGGGGCTACTATGGCTACACCTTC. This codes for CASSGQEKGGYYGYTF.

The DNA for the CDR3 is TGTGCCAGCAGTGAAAGGGCAGGGAGGGACTATGGCTACACCTTC. Translating gives CASSERAGRDYGYTF. V is TRBV6-1 and J is TRBJ1-2; a weak D match, TRBD1 (5 bases). Trimming pared 2 bases from V and 3 bases from J, leaving 13 bases between. CDR3 length: 15 amino acids. The germline V gene encodes CDR1 MNHNS and CDR2 SASEGT.

The V and J genes are TRBV12-3 or TRBV12-4 and TRBJ2-1; perhaps TRBD2 as D (7 bases). This CDR3 is 14 amino acids long. Deletions cut 6 bases from V and 9 bases from J, with 18 bases between. The CDR3 DNA reads TGTGCCAGCAGCCCGTTGCGGGGGCGGGGTGAGCAGTTCTTC. Amino acid sequence: CASSPLRGRGEQFF.

The rearrangement joins TRBV4-3 to TRBJ2-3, with 7 bases lining up with TRBD2. V dropped 0 bases and J dropped 2; count of bases not matched to a gene: 8. Germline lookup yields CDR1 LGHNA and CDR2 YSLEER. CDR3 length equals 17 residues. CDR3 nucleotides: TGCGCCAGCAGCCAAGATCTACCAGCGGGATTCACAGATACGCAGTATTTT. Residues: CASSQDLPAGFTDTQYF.

The chain employs TRBV5-1 and TRBJ2-7; D remains unclear. The CDR3 consists of 14 residues. Germline-derived CDR1 and CDR2 are SGHRS and YFSETQ. Trimming shortened V by 0 bases and J by 2 bases, and 9 bases separated the two germline ends. The CDR3 here is CASSLAVVPYEQYF. The CDR3 DNA reads as TGCGCCAGCAGCTTGGCCGTGGTCCCCTACGAGCAGTACTTC.

This clonotype showed up many times. The CDR3 protein is CASSRDQETQYF. DNA of the CDR3: TGTGCCAGCAGCAGGGATCAAGAGACCCAGTACTTC. V usage is TRBV7-2 and J usage is TRBJ2-5; D gene uncertain. The germline V gene has CDR1 SGHTA and CDR2 FQGNSA. The CDR3 is made up of 12 amino acids. The germline V and J ends were trimmed by 5 bases and 2 bases, with 6 bases remaining between them.

The gene calls are TRBV20-1 and TRBJ1-5; a weak D match, TRBD1 (5 bases). Trimming took off 3 bases at V and 7 bases at J, with 16 bases between the two ends. CDR3 length: 14 amino acids. CDR1 is DFQATT, CDR2 SNEGSKA, per germline (reference sequence). CDR3 DNA: TGCAGTGCTAGGGGGGGAGGGCCTGGGCAGCCCCAGCATTTT. This gives the protein CSARGGGPGQPQHF.